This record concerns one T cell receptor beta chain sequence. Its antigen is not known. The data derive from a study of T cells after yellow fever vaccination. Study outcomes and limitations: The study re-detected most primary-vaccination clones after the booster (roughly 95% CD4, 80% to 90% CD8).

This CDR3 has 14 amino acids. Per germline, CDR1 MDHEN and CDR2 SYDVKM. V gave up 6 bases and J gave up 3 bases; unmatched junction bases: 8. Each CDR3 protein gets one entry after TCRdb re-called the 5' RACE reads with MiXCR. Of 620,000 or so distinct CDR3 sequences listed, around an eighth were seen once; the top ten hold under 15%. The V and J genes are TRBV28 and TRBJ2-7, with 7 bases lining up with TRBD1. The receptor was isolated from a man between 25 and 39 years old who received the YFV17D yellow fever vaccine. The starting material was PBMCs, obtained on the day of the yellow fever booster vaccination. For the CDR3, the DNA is TGTGCCAGCAGAACAGGGGACGGGTACTACGAGCAGTACTTC. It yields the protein CASRTGDGYYEQYF. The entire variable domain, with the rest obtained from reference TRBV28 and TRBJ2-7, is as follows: DVKVTQSSRYLVKRTGEKVFLECVQDMDHENMFWYRQDPGLGLRLIYFSYDVKMKEKGDIPEGYSVSREKKERFSLILESASTNQTSMYLCASRTGDGYYEQYFGPGTRLTVT.